Listed below are T cell receptor beta chains from one sample, sequenced in a study of Ad26.COV2.S vaccination and SARS-CoV-2 variants. This table comes from immunoSEQ multiplex PCR, and its TCRdb copy is limited to in-frame clones, with some not included. The sample lists roughly 380,000 clones; around nine tenths were seen once. This material consisted of peripheral blood, taken in a trial of Ad26.COV2.S vaccine versus placebo. Every receptor here comes from a person aged 18-65 years who received the Ad26.COV2.S COVID-19 vaccine or a placebo. The CDR3 runs from the conserved cysteine through the conserved F or W. A D gene is named only where the DNA matches it firmly. Only part of the rows carry a size: once, few, many, or a class if the clone is expanded.

J gene: TRBJ1-2; V gene: TRBV13; D gene: .; clone size: .; CDR3 protein: CASSLSWVEGRETYGYTF; CDR3 DNA: TGTGCCAGCAGCTTAAGTTGGGTTGAGGGGCGAGAGACTTATGGCTACACCTTC
J gene: TRBJ2-7; V gene: TRBV5-6; D gene: TRBD1; clone size: .; CDR3 protein: CASSYGTGGSEQYF; CDR3 DNA: TGTGCCAGCAGCTACGGGACAGGGGGGTCCGAGCAGTACTTC
J gene: TRBJ1-2; V gene: TRBV5-1; D gene: TRBD1; clone size: many; CDR3 protein: CASSLFPTGGTDYGYTF; CDR3 DNA: TGCGCCAGCAGCTTGTTCCCAACAGGGGGAACAGACTATGGCTACACCTTC
J gene: TRBJ1-6; V gene: TRBV7-2; D gene: TRBD1; clone size: few; CDR3 protein: CASSLTIPGQGHSPLHF; CDR3 DNA: TGTGCCAGCAGCTTAACGATACCGGGACAGGGTCATTCACCCCTCCACTTT
J gene: TRBJ2-5; V gene: TRBV9; D gene: TRBD1; clone size: .; CDR3 protein: CASSDRGLETQYF; CDR3 DNA: TGTGCCAGCAGCGACAGGGGGCTAGAGACCCAGTACTTC
J gene: TRBJ2-1; V gene: TRBV5-1; D gene: .; clone size: .; CDR3 protein: CASSLEATDNEQFF; CDR3 DNA: TGCGCCAGCAGCTTGGAGGCCACTGACAATGAGCAGTTCTTC
J gene: TRBJ1-1; V gene: TRBV3-1/TRBV3-2; D gene: TRBD1; clone size: .; CDR3 protein: CASSQPRQGGAFF; CDR3 DNA: TGTGCCAGCAGCCAACCACGACAGGGCGGCGCTTTCTTT
J gene: TRBJ2-1; V gene: TRBV7-8; D gene: .; clone size: .; CDR3 protein: CASSLDPLGIYNEQFF; CDR3 DNA: TGTGCCAGCAGCTTAGATCCCTTGGGGATATACAATGAGCAGTTCTTC
J gene: TRBJ2-2; V gene: TRBV21-1; D gene: .; clone size: .; CDR3 protein: CASSHPGGGTRGTGELFF; CDR3 DNA: TGTGCCAGCAGCCACCCAGGGGGCGGGACTAGGGGTACCGGGGAGCTGTTTTTT
J gene: TRBJ1-2; V gene: TRBV7-3; D gene: .; clone size: few; CDR3 protein: CASSLDNFYGYTF; CDR3 DNA: TGTGCCAGCAGCTTAGACAATTTTTATGGCTACACCTTC
J gene: TRBJ2-7; V gene: TRBV19; D gene: .; clone size: once; CDR3 protein: CASSAFKGSAGSYEQYF; CDR3 DNA: TGTGCCAGTAGTGCCTTTAAGGGGAGCGCGGGGAGCTACGAGCAGTACTTC
J gene: TRBJ1-2; V gene: TRBV9; D gene: TRBD1; clone size: .; CDR3 protein: CASRARTGGKYGYTF; CDR3 DNA: TGTGCCAGCAGAGCAAGGACAGGAGGAAAATATGGCTACACCTTC
J gene: TRBJ1-1; V gene: TRBV6-2/TRBV6-3; D gene: .; clone size: few; CDR3 protein: CASSYSAEGGTEAFF; CDR3 DNA: TGTGCCAGCAGTTACTCGGCCGAGGGGGGGACTGAAGCTTTCTTT
J gene: TRBJ2-2; V gene: TRBV4-2; D gene: .; clone size: .; CDR3 protein: CASCREGDTNTGELFF; CDR3 DNA: TGTGCCAGCTGCCGAGAGGGGGATACGAACACCGGGGAGCTGTTTTTT
J gene: TRBJ2-3; V gene: TRBV9; D gene: .; clone size: .; CDR3 protein: CASSKEGGAGDTQYF; CDR3 DNA: TGTGCCAGCAGCAAAGAGGGGGGGGCTGGAGATACGCAGTATTTT
J gene: TRBJ2-2; V gene: TRBV6-6; D gene: .; clone size: .; CDR3 protein: CACRGAGGELFF; CDR3 DNA: TGTGCCTGCAGGGGGGCTGGCGGGGAGCTGTTTTTT
J gene: TRBJ1-2; V gene: TRBV9; D gene: TRBD1; clone size: .; CDR3 protein: CASSTETGLAGGYTF; CDR3 DNA: TGTGCCAGCAGCACGGAGACAGGGCTTGCGGGGGGCTACACCTTC
J gene: TRBJ1-1; V gene: TRBV18; D gene: TRBD1; clone size: once; CDR3 protein: CASSVQGAEAFF; CDR3 DNA: TGTGCCAGCTCAGTACAGGGGGCTGAAGCTTTCTTT
J gene: TRBJ2-5; V gene: TRBV28; D gene: .; clone size: .; CDR3 protein: CASGRMQARIETQYF; CDR3 DNA: TGTGCCAGCGGCAGGATGCAGGCTAGGATCGAGACCCAGTACTTC
J gene: TRBJ1-5; V gene: TRBV5-6; D gene: .; clone size: .; CDR3 protein: CASSRSRDQPQHF; CDR3 DNA: TGTGCCAGCAGCCGATCTAGGGATCAGCCCCAGCATTTT
J gene: TRBJ2-3; V gene: TRBV19; D gene: .; clone size: few; CDR3 protein: CASSIQTGLLPQADTQYF; CDR3 DNA: TGTGCCAGTAGTATACAAACGGGACTTCTTCCCCAGGCAGATACGCAGTATTTT
J gene: TRBJ2-2; V gene: TRBV5-4; D gene: TRBD2; clone size: .; CDR3 protein: CASSILAGGPVGELFF; CDR3 DNA: TGTGCCAGCAGCATACTAGCGGGGGGGCCTGTTGGGGAGCTGTTTTTT
J gene: TRBJ1-2; V gene: TRBV9; D gene: .; clone size: .; CDR3 protein: CASSVEGVGINYGYTF; CDR3 DNA: TGTGCCAGCAGCGTAGAAGGGGTAGGGATTAACTATGGCTACACCTTC
J gene: TRBJ2-5; V gene: TRBV7-8; D gene: .; clone size: .; CDR3 protein: CASSPRGLGGKTQYF; CDR3 DNA: TGTGCCAGCAGCCCACGGGGGCTCGGTGGGAAGACCCAGTACTTC
J gene: TRBJ2-7; V gene: TRBV6-1; D gene: .; clone size: few; CDR3 protein: CASSERGGSVISEQYF; CDR3 DNA: TGTGCCAGCAGTGAAAGAGGGGGAAGCGTTATTTCCGAGCAGTACTTC
J gene: TRBJ2-2; V gene: TRBV13; D gene: .; clone size: .; CDR3 protein: CASSHRGGTGELFF; CDR3 DNA: TGTGCCAGCAGCCATCGGGGCGGCACCGGGGAGCTGTTTTTT
J gene: TRBJ2-3; V gene: TRBV7-6; D gene: .; clone size: .; CDR3 protein: CASSLVQGQSTDTQYF; CDR3 DNA: TGTGCCAGCAGCTTAGTACAGGGTCAAAGCACAGATACGCAGTATTTT
J gene: TRBJ2-3; V gene: TRBV29-1; D gene: .; clone size: .; CDR3 protein: CSVGLPGADTQYF; CDR3 DNA: TGCAGCGTTGGGTTGCCGGGGGCGGATACGCAGTATTTT
J gene: TRBJ2-2; V gene: TRBV4-2; D gene: TRBD2; clone size: .; CDR3 protein: CASSQAVAGGPRTGELFF; CDR3 DNA: TGTGCCAGCAGCCAAGCCGTAGCGGGGGGGCCCCGCACCGGGGAGCTGTTTTTT
J gene: TRBJ1-6; V gene: TRBV5-4; D gene: .; clone size: .; CDR3 protein: CASSRDRNSPLHF; CDR3 DNA: TGTGCCAGCAGCCGCGATAGGAATTCACCCCTCCACTTT
J gene: TRBJ1-1; V gene: TRBV28; D gene: .; clone size: .; CDR3 protein: CASSPDLGLPTEAFF; CDR3 DNA: TGTGCCAGCAGCCCCGACCTAGGGCTCCCCACTGAAGCTTTCTTT
J gene: TRBJ2-7; V gene: TRBV6-5; D gene: TRBD1; clone size: .; CDR3 protein: CASRPDRVSYEQYF; CDR3 DNA: TGTGCCAGCAGACCAGACAGGGTCTCCTACGAGCAGTACTTC
J gene: TRBJ1-1; V gene: TRBV18; D gene: TRBD1; clone size: .; CDR3 protein: CASSPGQGSEAFF; CDR3 DNA: TGTGCCAGCTCACCTGGACAGGGTTCTGAAGCTTTCTTT
J gene: TRBJ2-5; V gene: TRBV9; D gene: .; clone size: .; CDR3 protein: CASSAQGGGLKTQYF; CDR3 DNA: TGTGCCAGCAGCGCCCAGGGGGGGGGCCTGAAGACCCAGTACTTC
J gene: TRBJ2-5; V gene: TRBV7-2; D gene: TRBD2; clone size: .; CDR3 protein: CASSAQGTSGGQQGTQYF; CDR3 DNA: TGTGCCAGCAGCGCTCAGGGGACTAGCGGGGGGCAGCAGGGGACCCAGTACTTC
J gene: TRBJ2-2; V gene: TRBV27; D gene: .; clone size: .; CDR3 protein: CASSSGRGTGELFF; CDR3 DNA: TGTGCCAGCTCCTCAGGTCGAGGAACCGGGGAGCTGTTTTTT
J gene: TRBJ1-1; V gene: TRBV27; D gene: .; clone size: .; CDR3 protein: CASSRFVREWGYQTEAFF; CDR3 DNA: TGTGCCAGCAGTAGGTTTGTGAGGGAATGGGGGTACCAAACTGAAGCTTTCTTT
J gene: TRBJ1-1; V gene: TRBV5-4; D gene: .; clone size: .; CDR3 protein: CASSLEVGSAEAFF; CDR3 DNA: TGTGCCAGCAGCTTGGAAGTAGGGTCGGCAGAAGCTTTCTTT
J gene: TRBJ1-4; V gene: TRBV28; D gene: .; clone size: .; CDR3 protein: CASSLDEKLFF; CDR3 DNA: TGTGCCAGCAGTCTCGATGAAAAACTGTTTTTT
J gene: TRBJ2-1; V gene: TRBV7-9; D gene: .; clone size: .; CDR3 protein: CASSLLVSSYNEQFF; CDR3 DNA: TGTGCCAGCAGCTTGTTAGTTAGCTCCTACAATGAGCAGTTCTTC
J gene: TRBJ1-3; V gene: TRBV10-3; D gene: .; clone size: .; CDR3 protein: CAIGGEGGNTIYF; CDR3 DNA: TGTGCCATCGGTGGTGAAGGGGGAAACACCATATATTTT
J gene: TRBJ2-2; V gene: TRBV4-3; D gene: TRBD2; clone size: .; CDR3 protein: CASSRSTSTNTGELFF; CDR3 DNA: TGCGCCAGCAGCCGATCGACTAGCACAAACACCGGGGAGCTGTTTTTT
J gene: TRBJ2-3; V gene: TRBV28; D gene: .; clone size: .; CDR3 protein: CASRGRRDALDTQYF; CDR3 DNA: TGTGCCAGCAGGGGGCGGAGGGATGCACTAGATACGCAGTATTTT
J gene: TRBJ1-3; V gene: TRBV2; D gene: .; clone size: .; CDR3 protein: CASSDGGSGNTIYF; CDR3 DNA: TGTGCCAGCAGTGACGGGGGCTCTGGAAACACCATATATTTT
J gene: TRBJ1-5; V gene: TRBV4-3; D gene: .; clone size: .; CDR3 protein: CASSQVIGQKRPQHF; CDR3 DNA: TGCGCCAGCAGCCAAGTGATAGGTCAAAAGAGGCCCCAGCATTTT
J gene: TRBJ1-1; V gene: TRBV19; D gene: TRBD1; clone size: .; CDR3 protein: CASSITGGLNTEAFF; CDR3 DNA: TGTGCCAGTAGTATAACAGGGGGCTTGAACACTGAAGCTTTCTTT
J gene: TRBJ1-2; V gene: TRBV10-3; D gene: .; clone size: .; CDR3 protein: CAISDTTGAFTYGYTF; CDR3 DNA: TGTGCCATCAGTGATACGACAGGAGCTTTCACCTATGGCTACACCTTC
J gene: TRBJ1-5; V gene: TRBV11-2; D gene: .; clone size: .; CDR3 protein: CASSLDDVGIGSNQPQHF; CDR3 DNA: TGTGCCAGCAGCTTAGACGACGTGGGTATCGGGAGCAATCAGCCCCAGCATTTT
J gene: TRBJ1-5; V gene: TRBV18; D gene: TRBD1; clone size: .; CDR3 protein: CASSFDRVNQPQHF; CDR3 DNA: TGTGCCAGCTCCTTCGACAGGGTAAATCAGCCCCAGCATTTT
J gene: TRBJ2-5; V gene: TRBV21-1; D gene: .; clone size: .; CDR3 protein: CASITSRETQYF; CDR3 DNA: TGTGCCAGCATAACGTCGCGTGAGACCCAGTACTTC
J gene: TRBJ2-1; V gene: TRBV7-9; D gene: TRBD2; clone size: .; CDR3 protein: CASSLGSGGPLSSYNEQFF; CDR3 DNA: TGTGCCAGCAGCTTAGGTAGCGGGGGGCCCCTCTCCTCCTACAATGAGCAGTTCTTC
J gene: TRBJ1-3; V gene: TRBV7-9; D gene: .; clone size: few; CDR3 protein: CATMRQAGNTIYF; CDR3 DNA: TGTGCCACCATGAGACAGGCCGGAAACACCATATATTTT
J gene: TRBJ2-3; V gene: TRBV9; D gene: TRBD2; clone size: .; CDR3 protein: CASSDIAGASTDTQYF; CDR3 DNA: TGTGCCAGCAGCGACATAGCGGGGGCCAGCACAGATACGCAGTATTTT
J gene: TRBJ2-7; V gene: TRBV6-2/TRBV6-3; D gene: .; clone size: .; CDR3 protein: CASSPQRVYEQYF; CDR3 DNA: TGTGCCAGCAGTCCGCAGCGAGTATACGAGCAGTACTTC
J gene: TRBJ2-7; V gene: TRBV5-4; D gene: TRBD1; clone size: .; CDR3 protein: CASSYWDSPYEQYF; CDR3 DNA: TGTGCCAGCAGCTATTGGGACAGCCCCTACGAGCAGTACTTC
J gene: TRBJ1-5; V gene: TRBV10-2; D gene: .; clone size: once; CDR3 protein: CASSAGVGQPQHF; CDR3 DNA: TGCGCCAGCAGTGCAGGAGTCGGTCAGCCCCAGCATTTT
J gene: TRBJ1-1; V gene: TRBV6-5; D gene: TRBD1; clone size: .; CDR3 protein: CASRRDRSNTEAFF; CDR3 DNA: TGTGCCAGCAGGAGGGACAGGTCTAACACTGAAGCTTTCTTT